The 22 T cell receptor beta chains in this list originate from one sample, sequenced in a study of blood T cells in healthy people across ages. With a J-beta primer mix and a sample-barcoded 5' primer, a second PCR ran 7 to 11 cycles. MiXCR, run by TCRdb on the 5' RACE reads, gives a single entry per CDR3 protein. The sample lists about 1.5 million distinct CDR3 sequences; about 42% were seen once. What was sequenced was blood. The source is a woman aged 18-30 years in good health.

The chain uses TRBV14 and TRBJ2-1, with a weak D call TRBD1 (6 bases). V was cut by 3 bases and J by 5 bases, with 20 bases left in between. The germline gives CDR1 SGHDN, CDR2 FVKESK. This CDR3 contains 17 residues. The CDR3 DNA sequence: TGTGCCAGCAGCCACTCTAGGCAGGGGAGACCCCACAATGAGCAGTTCTTC. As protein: CASSHSRQGRPHNEQFF.

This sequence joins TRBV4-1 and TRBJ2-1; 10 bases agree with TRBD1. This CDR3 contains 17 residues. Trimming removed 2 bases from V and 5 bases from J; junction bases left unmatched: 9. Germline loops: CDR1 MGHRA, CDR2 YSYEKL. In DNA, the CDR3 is TGCGCCAGCAGCCAAAGCCGGGACAGGGGAAACCACAATGAGCAGTTCTTC. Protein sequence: CASSQSRDRGNHNEQFF.

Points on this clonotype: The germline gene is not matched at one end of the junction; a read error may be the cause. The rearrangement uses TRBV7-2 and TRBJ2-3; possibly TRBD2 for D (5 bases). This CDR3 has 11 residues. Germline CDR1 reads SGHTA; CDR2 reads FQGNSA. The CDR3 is CVSSGRDTQYF. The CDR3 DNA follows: TGTGTCAGCAGCGGAAGGGATACGCAGTATTTT.

CDR3 residues: CASSKYGGNIQYF. CDR3 nucleotides: TGTGCCAGCAGCAAGTACGGGGGAAACATTCAGTACTTC. The V gene is TRBV12-3 or TRBV12-4, the J gene TRBJ2-4; a possible D gene is TRBD2 (6 bases). This CDR3 has 13 amino acids. V gave up 6 bases and J gave up 6 bases, with 12 bases separating them.

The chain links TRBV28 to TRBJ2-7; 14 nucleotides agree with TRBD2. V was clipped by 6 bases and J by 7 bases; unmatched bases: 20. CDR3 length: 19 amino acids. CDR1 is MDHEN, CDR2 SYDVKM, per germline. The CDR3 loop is CASSLWGTSGSYSYNEQYF. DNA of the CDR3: TGTGCCAGCAGCCTATGGGGGACTAGCGGGAGTTACTCCTACAATGAGCAGTACTTC.

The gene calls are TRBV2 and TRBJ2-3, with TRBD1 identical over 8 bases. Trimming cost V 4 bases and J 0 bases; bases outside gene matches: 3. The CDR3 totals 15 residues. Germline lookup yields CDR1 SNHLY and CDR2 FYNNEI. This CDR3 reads CASSAYRGSTDTQYF. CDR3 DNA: TGTGCCAGCAGTGCGTACAGGGGGAGCACAGATACGCAGTATTTT. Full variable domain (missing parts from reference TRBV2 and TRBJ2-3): EPEVTQTPSHQVTQMGQEVILRCVPISNHLYFYWYRQILGQKVEFLVSFYNNEISEKSEIFDDQFSVERPDGSNFTLKIRSTKLEDSAMYFCASSAYRGSTDTQYFGPGTRLTVL.

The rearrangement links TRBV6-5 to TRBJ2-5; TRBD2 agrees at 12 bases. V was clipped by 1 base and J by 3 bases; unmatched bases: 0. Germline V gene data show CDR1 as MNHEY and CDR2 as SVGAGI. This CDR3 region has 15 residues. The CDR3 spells CASSYWTSGKETQYF. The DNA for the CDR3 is TGTGCCAGCAGTTACTGGACTAGCGGGAAAGAGACCCAGTACTTC.

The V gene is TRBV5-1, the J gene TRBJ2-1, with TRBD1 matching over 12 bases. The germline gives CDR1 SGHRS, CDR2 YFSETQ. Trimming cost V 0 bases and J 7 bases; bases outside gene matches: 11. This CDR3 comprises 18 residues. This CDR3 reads CASSLEGRGTGGFNEQFF. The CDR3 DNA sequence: TGCGCCAGCAGCTTGGAGGGGCGTGGGACAGGGGGCTTTAATGAGCAGTTCTTC. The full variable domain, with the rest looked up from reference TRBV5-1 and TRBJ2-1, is KAGVTQTPRYLIKTRGQQVTLSCSPISGHRSVSWYQQTPGQGLQFLFEYFSETQRNKGNFPGRFSGRQFSNSRSEMNVSTLELGDSALYLCASSLEGRGTGGFNEQFFGPGTRLTVL.

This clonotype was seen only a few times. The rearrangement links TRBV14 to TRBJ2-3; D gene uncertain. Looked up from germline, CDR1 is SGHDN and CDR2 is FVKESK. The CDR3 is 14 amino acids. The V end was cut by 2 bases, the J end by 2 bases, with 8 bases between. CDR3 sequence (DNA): TGTGCCAGCAGCCAAATCCCAACCACAGATACGCAGTATTTT. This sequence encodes CASSQIPTTDTQYF.

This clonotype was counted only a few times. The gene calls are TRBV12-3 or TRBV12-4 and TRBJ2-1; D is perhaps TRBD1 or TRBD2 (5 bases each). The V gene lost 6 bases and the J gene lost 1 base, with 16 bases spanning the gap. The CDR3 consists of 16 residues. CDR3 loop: CASRSVRGESYNEQFF. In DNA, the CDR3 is TGTGCCAGCAGATCAGTGAGAGGGGAGTCCTACAATGAGCAGTTCTTC.

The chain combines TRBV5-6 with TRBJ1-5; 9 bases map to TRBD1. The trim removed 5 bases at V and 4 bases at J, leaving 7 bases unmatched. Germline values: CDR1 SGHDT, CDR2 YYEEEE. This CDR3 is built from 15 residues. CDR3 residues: CASRPTGGVNQPQHF. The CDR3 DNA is TGTGCCAGCAGACCAACAGGGGGCGTAAATCAGCCCCAGCATTTT.

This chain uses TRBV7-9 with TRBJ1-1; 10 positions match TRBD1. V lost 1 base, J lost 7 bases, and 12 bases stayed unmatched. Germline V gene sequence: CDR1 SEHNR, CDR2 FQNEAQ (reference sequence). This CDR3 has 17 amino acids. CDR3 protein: CASSLGDRGSLQDEAFF. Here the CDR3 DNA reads TGTGCCAGCAGCTTAGGGGACAGGGGTTCCCTCCAGGATGAAGCTTTCTTT. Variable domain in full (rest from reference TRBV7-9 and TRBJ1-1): DTGVSQNPRHKITKRGQNVTFRCDPISEHNRLYWYRQTLGQGPEFLTYFQNEAQLEKSRLLSDRFSAERPKGSFSTLEIQRTEQGDSAMYLCASSLGDRGSLQDEAFFGQGTRLTVV.

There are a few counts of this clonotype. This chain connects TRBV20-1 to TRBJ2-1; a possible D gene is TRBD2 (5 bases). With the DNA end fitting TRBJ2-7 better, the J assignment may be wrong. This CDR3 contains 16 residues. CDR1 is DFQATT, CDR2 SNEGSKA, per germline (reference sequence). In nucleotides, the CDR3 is TGCAGTGCTAGAGATCCAGGAGAGGGATCCTACAATGAGCAGTACTTC. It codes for CSARDPGEGSYNEQYF.

Written as DNA, the CDR3 is TGTGCCAGCAGTGAAAGTCTGGGACTGGGCAACTATGGCTACACCTTC. Translated, it gives CASSESLGLGNYGYTF. This chain joins TRBV2 and TRBJ1-2; a possible D gene is TRBD1 (5 bases). The V end was cut by 2 bases, the J end by 2 bases, with 15 bases between. Germline-derived CDR1 and CDR2 are SNHLY and FYNNEI. The CDR3 has 16 amino acids.

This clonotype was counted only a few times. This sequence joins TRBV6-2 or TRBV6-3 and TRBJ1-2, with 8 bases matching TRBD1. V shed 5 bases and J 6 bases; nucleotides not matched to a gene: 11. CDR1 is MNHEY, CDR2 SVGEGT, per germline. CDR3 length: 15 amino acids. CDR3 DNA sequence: TGTGCCAGCAGTCCTAGGACAGGGATGAAAGATGGCTACACCTTC. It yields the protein CASSPRTGMKDGYTF.

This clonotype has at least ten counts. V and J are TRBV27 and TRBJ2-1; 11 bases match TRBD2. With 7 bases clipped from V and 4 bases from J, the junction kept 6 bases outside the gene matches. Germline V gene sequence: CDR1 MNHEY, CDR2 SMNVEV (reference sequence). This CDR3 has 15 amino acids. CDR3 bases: TGTGCCAGCAATTCCGGGACTAGCGGTTACAATGAGCAGTTCTTC. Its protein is CASNSGTSGYNEQFF.

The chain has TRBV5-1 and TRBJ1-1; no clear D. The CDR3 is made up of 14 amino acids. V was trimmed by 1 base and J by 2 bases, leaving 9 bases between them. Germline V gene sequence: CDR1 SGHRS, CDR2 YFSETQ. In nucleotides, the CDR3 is TGCGCCAGCAGCTTGACACACCCCAACACTGAAGCTTTCTTT. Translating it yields CASSLTHPNTEAFF.

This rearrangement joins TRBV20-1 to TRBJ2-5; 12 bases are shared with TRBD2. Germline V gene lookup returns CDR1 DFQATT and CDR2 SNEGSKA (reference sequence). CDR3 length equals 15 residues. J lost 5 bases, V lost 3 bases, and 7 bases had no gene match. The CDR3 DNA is TGCAGTGCTAGTCCCCTAGCGGGGGGGTTTGAGACCCAGTACTTC. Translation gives CSASPLAGGFETQYF.

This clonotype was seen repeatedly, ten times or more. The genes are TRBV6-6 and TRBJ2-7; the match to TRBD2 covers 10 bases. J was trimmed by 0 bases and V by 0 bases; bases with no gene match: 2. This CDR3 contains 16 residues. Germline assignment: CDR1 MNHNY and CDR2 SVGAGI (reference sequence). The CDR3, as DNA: TGTGCCAGCAGTTACTCTGGACTAGCGGCCTCCTACGAGCAGTACTTC. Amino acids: CASSYSGLAASYEQYF.

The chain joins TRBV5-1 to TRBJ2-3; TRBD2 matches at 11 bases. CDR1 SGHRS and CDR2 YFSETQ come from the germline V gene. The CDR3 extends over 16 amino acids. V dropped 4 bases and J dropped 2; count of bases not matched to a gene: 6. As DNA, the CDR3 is TGCGCCAGCAGCCGTAGCGGGGGGGCTGACACAGATACGCAGTATTTT. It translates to CASSRSGGADTDTQYF.

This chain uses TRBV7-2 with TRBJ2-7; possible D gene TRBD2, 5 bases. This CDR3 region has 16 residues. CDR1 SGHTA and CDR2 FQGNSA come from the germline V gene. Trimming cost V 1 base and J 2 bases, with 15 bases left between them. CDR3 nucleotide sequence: TGTGCCAGCAGCTTAGACGGCAGAGGGCGAGCCTACGAGCAGTACTTC. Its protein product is CASSLDGRGRAYEQYF.

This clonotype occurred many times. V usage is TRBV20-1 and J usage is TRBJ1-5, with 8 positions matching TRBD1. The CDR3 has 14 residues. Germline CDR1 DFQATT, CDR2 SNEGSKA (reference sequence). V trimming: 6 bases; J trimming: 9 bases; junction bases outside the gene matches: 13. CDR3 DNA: TGCAGTGCCAGACAGGGGCCCCCCCAGGGGCCCCAGCATTTT. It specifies CSARQGPPQGPQHF.